A single sample gave rise to the 14 T cell receptor beta chains below, sequenced in a study of cytomegalovirus exposure and HLA in healthy donors. Primers: 60 Vbeta forward and 13 Jbeta reverse. Produced via immunoSEQ multiplex PCR; TCRdb's table is partial and in-frame only. The table has some 130,000 clones, over 60% seen once; the top ten hold 2% to 2.5%. Sequences were obtained from PBMCs. These TCRs come from a man between 18 and 29 years old in good health and CMV-seronegative.

The chain has TRBV9 and TRBJ2-1; D remains unclear. The CDR3 contains 14 residues. Trimming left V 2 bases short and J 8 bases short, with 14 bases between. Per germline, CDR1 SGDLS and CDR2 YYNGEE. In DNA, the CDR3 is TGTGCCAGCAGCGTTGGGCTGGTCGTCGATGAGCAGTTCTTC. Residues: CASSVGLVVDEQFF.

The V gene is TRBV2, the J gene TRBJ2-5, with 9 bases lining up with TRBD2. The CDR3 totals 13 residues. Germline CDR1 is SNHLY and CDR2 is FYNNEI. V gave up 10 bases and J gave up 1 base; unmatched junction bases: 4. CDR3 amino acids: CAIIAGVQETQYF. In DNA, the CDR3 is TGTGCCATAATAGCGGGGGTCCAAGAGACCCAGTACTTC.

This rearrangement joins TRBV7-2 to TRBJ1-2, with D maybe TRBD1 (5 bases). The V gene's germline CDR1 is SGHTA and CDR2 FQGNSA. CDR3 length: 16 residues. Trimming left V 1 base short and J 1 base short, with 13 bases between. The CDR3 DNA reads TGTGCCAGCAGCTTAGTTTCAGGGCCGCGTAACTATGGCTACACCTTC. Its protein is CASSLVSGPRNYGYTF.

This clone has only one observation. The chain has TRBV4-2 and TRBJ1-2; possibly TRBD1 for D (5 bases). This CDR3 has 12 amino acids. Germline loops: CDR1 LGHNA, CDR2 YNFKEQ. V gave up 6 bases and J gave up 4 bases, with 9 bases separating them. Here the CDR3 reads CASRYTGYGYTF. CDR3 in DNA: TGTGCCAGCAGGTACACAGGCTATGGCTACACCTTC.

The chain employs TRBV10-3 and TRBJ1-4; 7 bases fit TRBD1. The V gene end was trimmed by 4 bases and the J gene end by 7 bases; junction bases not matched to a gene: 6. Germline CDR1 ENHRY, CDR2 SYGVKD. The CDR3 spans 14 residues. The CDR3 sequence: CAISGEAGGEKLFF. In DNA, the CDR3 is TGTGCCATCAGTGGGGAGGCAGGGGGTGAAAAACTGTTTTTT.

The CDR3 bases are TGTGCCAGCAGTGACATCGGGGTGCGGTACCAAGAGACCCAGTACTTC. This translates into CASSDIGVRYQETQYF. The chain recombines TRBV6-1 with TRBJ2-5; D is possibly TRBD2 (5 bases). Germline V gene lookup returns CDR1 MNHNS and CDR2 SASEGT. The CDR3 spans 16 residues. V lost 3 bases and J 0 bases, leaving 14 bases between the germline ends.

The sample holds a few counts of this clone. The chain employs TRBV27 and TRBJ1-1; D possibly corresponds to TRBD1 (5 bases). The CDR3 extends over 14 amino acids. Germline V lookup: CDR1 MNHEY, CDR2 SMNVEV (reference sequence). Trimming shortened V by 6 bases and J by 5 bases, and 16 bases separated the two germline ends. The CDR3 DNA reads as TGTGCCAGCAGCGGTTGGCAGGGTGAAACTGAAGCTTTCTTT. Residues: CASSGWQGETEAFF.

This clone was picked up one time. The chain employs TRBV9 and TRBJ1-3, with D maybe TRBD1 (5 bases). Germline assignment: CDR1 SGDLS and CDR2 YYNGEE. Trimming took 3 bases from V and 0 from J, leaving 10 bases between them. The CDR3 consists of 15 residues. This CDR3 reads CASSEGLSSGNTIYF. The CDR3 DNA is TGTGCCAGCAGCGAGGGACTGAGCTCTGGAAACACCATATATTTT.

A few counts support this clone. For the CDR3, the DNA is TGTGCCAGCAGCTTATCCGGGAGTCTAGGGGAGACCCAGTACTTC. It is translated as CASSLSGSLGETQYF. The chain has TRBV7-2 and TRBJ2-5, with a possible D match to TRBD2 (6 bases). The V gene's germline CDR1 is SGHTA and CDR2 FQGNSA. V gave up 2 bases and J gave up 5 bases, with 15 bases separating them. This CDR3 comprises 15 residues.

The chain carries TRBV13 and TRBJ2-2; 7 bases fit TRBD1. The ends lost 6 bases at V and 4 bases at J; junction bases unmatched: 5. CDR1 PRHDT and CDR2 FYEKMQ come from the germline V gene (reference sequence). CDR3 size: 14 residues. The CDR3 here is CASRHRGSTGELFF. CDR3 bases: TGTGCCAGCAGACACAGGGGTTCCACCGGGGAGCTGTTTTTT.

This clone occurred once. This chain uses TRBV10-3 with TRBJ2-1, with D perhaps matching TRBD2 (5 bases). The V gene lost 3 bases and the J gene lost 10 bases, with 10 bases spanning the gap. CDR1 and CDR2 from the germline V gene are ENHRY and SYGVKD. This CDR3 region has 12 residues. The DNA for the CDR3 is TGTGCCATCAGTGACGAGGGAGTGGAGCAGTTCTTC. This encodes CAISDEGVEQFF.

The chain joins TRBV5-5 to TRBJ1-4; 7 positions match TRBD1. V shed 4 bases, J shed 4 bases, and the junction held 7 bases outside the gene matches. The CDR3 contains 15 residues. Germline V CDR1 and CDR2: SGHKS, YYEKEE (reference sequence). The DNA of the CDR3 is TGTGCCAGCAGCCCTGTGGGACAGAATAATGAAAAACTGTTTTTT. This gives the protein CASSPVGQNNEKLFF.

The rearrangement joins TRBV19 to TRBJ1-2, with 9 positions matching TRBD1. Germline V gene data show CDR1 as LNHDA and CDR2 as SQIVND (reference sequence). V shed 3 bases and J 3 bases; nucleotides not matched to a gene: 5. CDR3 length equals 15 residues. The CDR3 region is CASSIGTGYYYGYTF. The CDR3 DNA is TGTGCCAGTAGTATTGGGACAGGGTACTACTATGGCTACACCTTC.

This chain uses TRBV6-1 with TRBJ1-3; D uncertain. This CDR3 region has 13 residues. The germline V and J ends were trimmed by 7 bases and 0 bases, with 7 bases remaining between them. Germline V gene lookup returns CDR1 MNHNS and CDR2 SASEGT. Here the CDR3 reads CASTVSSGNTIYF. DNA for the CDR3: TGTGCCAGCACCGTGAGCTCTGGAAACACCATATATTTT.